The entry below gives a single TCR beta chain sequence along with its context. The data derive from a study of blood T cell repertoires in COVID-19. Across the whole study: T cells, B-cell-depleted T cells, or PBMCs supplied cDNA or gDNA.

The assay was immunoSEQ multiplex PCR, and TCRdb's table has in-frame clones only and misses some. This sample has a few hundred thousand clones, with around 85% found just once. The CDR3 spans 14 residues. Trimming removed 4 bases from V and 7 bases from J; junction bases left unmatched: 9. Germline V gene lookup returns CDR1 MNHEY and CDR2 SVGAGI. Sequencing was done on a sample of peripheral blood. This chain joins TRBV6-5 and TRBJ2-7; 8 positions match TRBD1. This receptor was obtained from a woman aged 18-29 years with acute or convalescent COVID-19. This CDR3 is CASSLEDRDREQYF. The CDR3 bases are TGTGCCAGCAGTTTGGAGGACAGGGATCGGGAGCAGTACTTC.